This T cell receptor (beta chain) was found in a study of T cells after yellow fever vaccination (dated by TCRdb to about 2019). Describing the broader study: Libraries from fractions with low cell numbers were prepared with the SMART-Seq v4 Ultra Low Input RNA kit. Bulk TCR alpha and beta repertoires were sequenced longitudinally to track T-cell clones before and after primary and booster YFV17D yellow fever vaccination. Two healthy male donors, one aged 18 to 29 and one aged 30 to 39 years, were included in the cohort. Bulk PBMC replicates and cell subsets were isolated from blood drawn at multiple timepoints before and after both primary and secondary immunization.

Beyond this particular receptor, the publication reports: A small share of clonotypes was detected in both CD4 and CD8 compartments, with the overlap likely arising from convergent recombination. FACS-sorted repertoires could contain abundant contaminating clonotypes from the bulk population, so computational filtering was required. Compared with the primary T-cell response, the secondary T-cell response was faster but weaker, reaching its peak on day 5 rather than on day 15. After the booster, most clones that had expanded after primary vaccination were detected again (roughly 96% of CD4 and around nine tenths of CD8), suggesting broad maintenance of memory. Only a couple of donors were included in the study, so the extent to which the findings can be generalized is limited.

TCR cDNA was synthesized by 5'RACE template switching, which introduced a universal primer site and unique molecular identifiers. Priming of cDNA synthesis was performed from both the TCR alpha and TCR beta constant segments. Libraries were amplified in two PCR steps, with sample barcodes and sequencing adapters added in the second step. Libraries were sequenced on Illumina HiSeq 2500 (2x100 bp) or NovaSeq (2x150 bp). In the authors' own workflow: MIGEC handled demultiplexing of reads and collapsing into UMI consensus sequences, while MiXCR performed V(D)J alignment. Vaccine-responding clonotypes were identified with edgeR using replicate PBMC samples, with FDR below 0.01 and a log2 fold change above 5 up to day 15 being required. CD4 or CD8 identity was assigned to each bulk clonotype according to whether the clonotype was present at higher abundance in the sequenced CD4 repertoire or the sequenced CD8 repertoire. TCRdb cleaned the public reads at Q25 with fastp, built clones with MiXCR and kept in-frame beta chains. Each entry is one CDR3 protein sequence, shown with its most common DNA and genes. These V and J calls rely on TCRdb rather than the paper's analysis. The sample yields about 510,000 distinct CDR3 sequences; about a fifth were counted once. The top ten clones comprise 16% of the sample.

The treatment or condition label, as the study defines it: live attenuated yellow fever vaccine strain. Two biological replicates of bulk PBMCs were collected at each blood-draw timepoint. A standard Ficoll-Paque protocol was used to isolate PBMCs from peripheral blood. TriZol was used to extract RNA from bulk PBMCs, from CD4 and CD8 fractions, and from dextramer-positive and dextramer-negative fractions. As to this clonotype: The antigen this receptor binds is unknown. Per-nucleotide qualities are absent, and no much larger clonotype sits a single base away.

Counted from cysteine to valine, this CDR3 has 15 amino acids. Left in the record is the CDR3 DNA by itself, 45 bases read in frame from the first base. V loses 0 bases, J loses 2 bases, and the germline ends lie 11 bases apart. Reading the germline V gene gives CDR1 MGHRA and CDR2 YSYEKL. Here the sequenced sample was PBMCs, taken roughly 20 days after the first yellow fever vaccination. The chain couples TRBV4-1 to TRBJ2-7; a tentative D call is TRBD2 (6 bases match). The receptor comes from a man aged 18 to 30 who received the YFV17D yellow fever vaccine. The CDR3 here reads CASSQDWGEAYEQYV. Here is the DNA: TGCGCCAGCAGCCAAGATTGGGGGGAAGCCTACGAGCAGTACGTC.